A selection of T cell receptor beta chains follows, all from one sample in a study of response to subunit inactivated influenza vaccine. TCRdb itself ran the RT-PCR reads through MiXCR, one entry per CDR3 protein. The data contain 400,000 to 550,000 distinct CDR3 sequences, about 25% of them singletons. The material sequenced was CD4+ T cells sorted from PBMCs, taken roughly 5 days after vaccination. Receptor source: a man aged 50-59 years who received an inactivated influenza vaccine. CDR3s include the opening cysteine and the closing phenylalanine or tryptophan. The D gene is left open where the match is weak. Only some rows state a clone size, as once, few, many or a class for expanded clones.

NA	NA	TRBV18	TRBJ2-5	TGTGCCAGCAAACATCCCGGGCAGCTTCAAGAGACCCAGTACTTC	CASKHPGQLQETQYF
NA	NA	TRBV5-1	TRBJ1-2	TGCGCCAGCAGGGCAGGTCGGGATGGCTACACCTTC	CASRAGRDGYTF
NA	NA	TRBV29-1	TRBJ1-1	TGCAGCGTATCCGCGGGACTCGTGAACACTGAAGCTTTCTTT	CSVSAGLVNTEAFF
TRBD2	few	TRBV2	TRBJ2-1	TGTGCCAGCGACGGACTAGCGGACACCAATGAGCAGTTCTTC	CASDGLADTNEQFF
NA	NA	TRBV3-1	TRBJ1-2	TGTGCCAGCAGCCCCTTCGCGGGGAGTGGGCTCTATGGCTACACCTTC	CASSPFAGSGLYGYTF
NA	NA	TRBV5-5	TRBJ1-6	TGTGCCAGCAGCTTCTACGGGAACTGGGGTATTGAGAACCTCCACTTT	CASSFYGNWGIENLHF
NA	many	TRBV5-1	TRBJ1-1	TGCGCCAGCAGCTTGGCCAGCTTGAACACTGAAGCTTTCTTT	CASSLASLNTEAFF
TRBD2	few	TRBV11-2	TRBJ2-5	TGTGCCAGCAGCCCTAGATCCTCACTAGCGGGCAGCCAAGAGACCCAGTACTTC	CASSPRSSLAGSQETQYF
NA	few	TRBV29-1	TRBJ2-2	TGCAGCGTTGAAAGGGTTAACACCGGGGAGCTGTTTTTT	CSVERVNTGELFF
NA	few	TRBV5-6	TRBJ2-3	TGTGCCAGCAGCTTGGGGACAGCGTTATATACGCAGTATTTT	CASSLGTALYTQYF
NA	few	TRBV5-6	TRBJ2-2	TGTGCCAGCAGCTTGCGTCGGAACACCGGGGAGCTGTTTTTT	CASSLRRNTGELFF
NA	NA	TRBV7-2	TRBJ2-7	TGTGCCAGCAGCTTGGTCGGACTCTTCCCCAGGGACTACGAGCAGTACTTC	CASSLVGLFPRDYEQYF
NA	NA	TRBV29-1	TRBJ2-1	TGCAGCGTGGGGGGGGCCCTCCAGAATGAGCAGTTCTTC	CSVGGALQNEQFF
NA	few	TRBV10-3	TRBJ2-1	TGTGCCATAAGTGAGAGGGTTCATTTGATTGAGCAGTTCTTC	CAISERVHLIEQFF
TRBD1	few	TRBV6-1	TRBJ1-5	TGTGCCAGCAACCAGGGACAGGGGGCGTTTCAGCCCCAGCATTTT	CASNQGQGAFQPQHF
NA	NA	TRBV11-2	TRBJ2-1	TGTGCCAGCAGGGAGGGGGGGAGCCCCTACAATGAGCAGTTCTTC	CASREGGSPYNEQFF
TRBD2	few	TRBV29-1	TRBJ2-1	TGCAGCGACTCGTCGGGGACTAGCGGCTACAATGAGCAGTTCTTC	CSDSSGTSGYNEQFF
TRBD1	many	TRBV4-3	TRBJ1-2	TGCGCCAGCAGCCAAGATCTAGCAGGGGGCAATGGCTACACCTTC	CASSQDLAGGNGYTF
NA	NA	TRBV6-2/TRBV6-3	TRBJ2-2	TGTGCCAGCAGCTCCGGTTTAGGCGGGGAGCTGTTTTTT	CASSSGLGGELFF
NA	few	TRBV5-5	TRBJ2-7	TGTGCCAGCAGCCCCCCCTTCTCCTACGAGCAGTACTTC	CASSPPFSYEQYF
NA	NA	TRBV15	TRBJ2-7	TGTGCCACCAGCAGAGAGTTTAACGGCCCCTACGAGCAGTACTTC	CATSREFNGPYEQYF
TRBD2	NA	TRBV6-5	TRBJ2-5	TGTGCCAGCAGTTACTCGATCCCTAGCGGCGGAGAGACCCAGTACTTC	CASSYSIPSGGETQYF
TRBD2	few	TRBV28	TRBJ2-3	TGTGCCAGCAGACCATTTAGCGGGAGGACAGATACGCAGTATTTT	CASRPFSGRTDTQYF
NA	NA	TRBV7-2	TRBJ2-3	TGTGCCAGCAGCTATGGGGGGCATAGTACAGATACGCAGTATTTT	CASSYGGHSTDTQYF
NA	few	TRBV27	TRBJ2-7	TGTGCCAGCATTACGGGACTCGGGAGGCAGTACTTC	CASITGLGRQYF
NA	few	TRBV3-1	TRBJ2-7	TGTGCCAGCAGCAGGGGACTCCCGGGGGAGCAGTACTTC	CASSRGLPGEQYF
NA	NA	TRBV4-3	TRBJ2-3	TGCGCCAGCAGCCAAGAGTTTATAGATACGCAGTATTTT	CASSQEFIDTQYF
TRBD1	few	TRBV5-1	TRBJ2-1	TGCGCCAGCAGCCTAAGGACAGGACCATCCTACAATGAGCAGTTCTTC	CASSLRTGPSYNEQFF
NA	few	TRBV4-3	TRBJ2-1	TGCGCCAGCAGCCAAGAGGGCCTGGGTGAGCAGTTCTTC	CASSQEGLGEQFF
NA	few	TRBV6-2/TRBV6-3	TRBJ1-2	TGTGCCAGCAGTTACGGGCAGTTCGGTGGCTACACCTTC	CASSYGQFGGYTF
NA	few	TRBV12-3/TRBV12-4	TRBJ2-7	TGTGCCAGCAGAGACCTTGGGGGGCCACTGGGGGAGCAGTACTTC	CASRDLGGPLGEQYF
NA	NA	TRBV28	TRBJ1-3	TGTGCCAGCAGTTTATTTTGGCCCGAACGAACCCCTGGAAACACCATATATTTT	CASSLFWPERTPGNTIYF
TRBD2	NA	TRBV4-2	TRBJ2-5	TGTGCCAGCAGCCAAGATTACCAACCAAGCCGACTAGCGGGGGGCCTGAGACAAGAGACCCAGTACTTC	CASSQDYQPSRLAGGLRQETQYF
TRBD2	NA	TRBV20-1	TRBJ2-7	TGCAGTGCTAGGACCGGGACTAGCGGGAGTTACGAGCAGTACTTC	CSARTGTSGSYEQYF
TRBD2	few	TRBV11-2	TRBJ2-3	TGTGCCAGCAGCTTAGAGGGCGGGGGGCCAACCGTCACAGATACGCAGTATTTT	CASSLEGGGPTVTDTQYF
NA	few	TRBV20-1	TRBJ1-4	TGCAGTGCTAGAACCTCGGGGAATGAAAAACTGTTTTTT	CSARTSGNEKLFF
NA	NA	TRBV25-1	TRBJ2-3	TGTGCCAGCAGTGATGACTTCCCGGTCACAGATACGCAGTATTTT	CASSDDFPVTDTQYF
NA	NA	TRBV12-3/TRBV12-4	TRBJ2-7	TGTGCCAGCAGTCCCTCCGGGACCTACTACGAGCAGTACTTC	CASSPSGTYYEQYF
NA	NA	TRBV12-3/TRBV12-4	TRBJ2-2	TGTGCCAGTTCTCTTTCCCCGGGATTCAACACCGGGGAGCTGTTTTTT	CASSLSPGFNTGELFF
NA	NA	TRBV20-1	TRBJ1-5	TGCAGTGCTAGAGGGGGTCCCGGTCAGCCCCAGCATTTT	CSARGGPGQPQHF
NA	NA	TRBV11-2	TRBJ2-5	TGTGCCAGCAGCCGACGAGTGGGATTGTTAGGCCAGTACTTC	CASSRRVGLLGQYF
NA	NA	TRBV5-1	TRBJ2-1	TGCGCCAGCAGCTTTGGGGGAAACAGGGGCAGCGGGAGTAAGTTCTTC	CASSFGGNRGSGSKFF
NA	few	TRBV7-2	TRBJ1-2	TGTGCCAGCAGCTTAGGGTTCGGGGAGGATGGCTACACCTTC	CASSLGFGEDGYTF
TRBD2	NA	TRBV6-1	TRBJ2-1	TGTGCCAGACTTAGCGGGGGCCGCAATGAGCAGTTCTTC	CARLSGGRNEQFF
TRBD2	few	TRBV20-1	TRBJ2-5	TGCAGTGCCCCACTAGCGGGGGGCGTTTTCGGGGAAGAGACCCAGTACTTC	CSAPLAGGVFGEETQYF
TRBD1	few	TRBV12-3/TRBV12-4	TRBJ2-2	TGTGCCAGCAGTTTAGGCCGGGACAGGGGGCGCGTTCCCCCGAACACCGGGGAGCTGTTTTTT	CASSLGRDRGRVPPNTGELFF
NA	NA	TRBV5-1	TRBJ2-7	TGCGCCAGCAGCTTCGATAGGGCATTCGAGCAGTACTTC	CASSFDRAFEQYF
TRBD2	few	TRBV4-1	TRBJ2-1	TGCGCCAGCAGAACGGTAGCGGGGGCCTACAATGAGCAGTTCTTC	CASRTVAGAYNEQFF
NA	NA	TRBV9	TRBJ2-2	TGTGCCAGCAGCCCCGGGACCGTCATCGGGGAGCTGTTTTTT	CASSPGTVIGELFF
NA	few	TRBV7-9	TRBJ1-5	TGTGCCAGCAGCTTAGGAGACACGGCCGGTCAGCCCCAGCATTTT	CASSLGDTAGQPQHF
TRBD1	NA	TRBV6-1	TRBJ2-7	TGTGCCAGCAGTGAGTTCGGGACAGACCGCTACGAGCAGTACTTC	CASSEFGTDRYEQYF
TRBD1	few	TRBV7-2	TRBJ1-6	TGTGCCAGCAGCTTAGCACAGGGGGCGCGAAATTCACCCCTCCACTTT	CASSLAQGARNSPLHF
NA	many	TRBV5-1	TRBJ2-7	TGCGCCAGCAGCTTGGGGGACGTTGACTACGAGCAGTACTTC	CASSLGDVDYEQYF